Following are 29 T cell receptor beta chains from one sample sequenced in a study of naive and memory T cell subsets. Study-level points and caveats: Possibly reflecting memory cells re-expressing CD45RA, a few larger clonotypes occurred in naive repertoires, especially CD8.

An equimolar mix of two oligonucleotides served as the beta constant-region primer for TRBC1 and TRBC2. Ligated cDNA was amplified by four rounds of PCR with nested alpha and beta constant-region primers and SP2. TCRdb called the UMI-ligation and nested PCR reads again in MiXCR, with one record for every CDR3 protein. Among roughly 92,000 distinct CDR3 sequences listed, around 11% were seen once. These TCRs are of unknown antigen specificity. Sequencing was performed on naive CD4+ T cells from blood. The receptors shown here come from a human donor in good health.

This rearrangement joins TRBV28 to TRBJ1-6, with D unresolved. This CDR3 contains 12 residues. Germline V CDR1 and CDR2: MDHEN, SYDVKM. V was pared by 5 bases and J by 6 bases, with 5 bases between. The CDR3 coding sequence is TGTGCCAGCAGTGTAACTAATTCACCCCTCCACTTT. Its protein is CASSVTNSPLHF.

This clonotype has just a few counts. The chain joins TRBV20-1 to TRBJ1-1; unclear D gene. The germline V gene has CDR1 DFQATT and CDR2 SNEGSKA (reference sequence). CDR3 length equals 14 residues. The V end lost 1 base, the J end lost 0 bases, and 9 bases lay between the germline ends. The CDR3 is CSARVRQLNTEAFF. The DNA for the CDR3 is TGCAGTGCTAGAGTCCGCCAGCTGAACACTGAAGCTTTCTTT.

This clonotype has only a few counts. This chain joins TRBV10-3 and TRBJ2-7, with TRBD2 matching over 9 bases. The CDR3 consists of 13 residues. Germline values: CDR1 ENHRY, CDR2 SYGVKD. V trimming: 6 bases; J trimming: 5 bases; junction bases outside the gene matches: 5. As DNA, the CDR3 is TGTGCCATCAGGGCAGCGGGAGGCCACGAGCAGTACTTC. Translated, it gives CAIRAAGGHEQYF.

This clonotype was counted a few times. The genes are TRBV7-2 and TRBJ1-4; D remains unclear. Trimming removed 5 bases from V and 3 bases from J, with 13 bases in between. Germline CDR1 reads SGHTA; CDR2 reads FQGNSA. The CDR3 has 15 residues. The CDR3 sequence is CASSHVAGANEKLFF. The DNA for the CDR3 is TGTGCCAGCAGCCACGTGGCCGGGGCTAATGAAAAACTGTTTTTT.

This chain uses TRBV11-3 with TRBJ1-2; no clear D gene. The CDR3 runs 14 residues. The germline V gene has CDR1 SGHNT and CDR2 YENEEA. Trimming removed 5 bases at V and 5 bases at J, with 15 bases between. The CDR3 DNA follows: TGTGCCAGCAGCCAGTCAAGGGCATGGTATGGCTACACCTTC. This codes for CASSQSRAWYGYTF.

The chain links TRBV7-2 to TRBJ2-3; perhaps TRBD2 as D (5 bases). The germline V gene encodes CDR1 SGHTA and CDR2 FQGNSA. The CDR3 extends over 15 amino acids. Trimming cost V 1 base and J 0 bases, with 8 bases left between them. The CDR3 region is CASSLVATSTDTQYF. The CDR3, as DNA: TGTGCCAGCAGCTTAGTAGCGACAAGCACAGATACGCAGTATTTT.

This clonotype came up many times. The rearrangement uses TRBV11-1 and TRBJ1-1, with no clear D. Germline assignment: CDR1 SGHAT and CDR2 FQDESV (reference sequence). Trimming stripped 3 bases from V and 1 base from J, with 6 bases between. The CDR3 loop spans 13 amino acids. The CDR3 region is CASSFQTNTEAFF. CDR3 coding DNA: TGTGCCAGCAGCTTTCAGACGAACACTGAAGCTTTCTTT.

This clonotype was observed a few times. This sequence joins TRBV6-1 and TRBJ2-3; 8 bases are shared with TRBD2. CDR1 and CDR2 (germline): MNHNS, SASEGT. The CDR3 contains 16 residues. The trim removed 1 base at V and 6 bases at J, leaving 9 bases unmatched. CDR3 protein: CASSEVERERGDTQYF. Here the CDR3 DNA reads TGTGCCAGCAGTGAAGTTGAGCGGGAGCGGGGGGATACGCAGTATTTT.

The chain carries TRBV5-4 and TRBJ1-2; 8 nucleotides align to TRBD1. This CDR3 has 15 residues. J was trimmed by 6 bases and V by 3 bases; bases with no gene match: 10. The germline V gene encodes CDR1 SGHNT and CDR2 YYREEE (reference sequence). CDR3 amino acids: CASSSSDRDGNGYTF. The CDR3 bases are TGTGCCAGCAGCTCATCGGACAGGGATGGTAATGGCTACACCTTC.

This clonotype came up a few times. CDR3 nucleotide sequence: TGTGCCAGCAGCCTGCGATTGGGACTAGCGATAAACCAAGAGACCCAGTACTTC. Protein product: CASSLRLGLAINQETQYF. The gene calls are TRBV3-1 and TRBJ2-5; 10 nucleotides line up with TRBD2. The CDR3 consists of 18 residues. CDR1 and CDR2 (germline): LGHDT, YNNKEL (reference sequence). Unmatched junction bases numbered 11, after V lost 4 bases and J lost 0 bases.

This clonotype was counted a few times. The J gene is TRBJ1-1, the V gene TRBV30, with D perhaps matching TRBD1 (5 bases). Germline-derived CDR1 and CDR2 are GTSNPN and SVGIG (reference sequence). This CDR3 has 13 amino acids. Deletions cut 4 bases from V and 1 base from J, with 10 bases between. CDR3 loop: CAWMRQPNTEAFF. The CDR3, as DNA: TGTGCCTGGATGAGACAGCCGAACACTGAAGCTTTCTTT.

In this sample, this clonotype turned up a few times. The chain employs TRBV28 and TRBJ1-5; D may be TRBD1 (5 bases). V was shortened by 5 bases and J by 0 bases, with 14 bases between the two germline ends. CDR1 is MDHEN, CDR2 SYDVKM, per germline. This CDR3 has 16 residues. CDR3 in DNA: TGTGCCAGCAGTCTCACGGGACTCTATAGCAATCAGCCCCAGCATTTT. It is translated as CASSLTGLYSNQPQHF.

As to this clonotype: At one end, the junction sequence differs from germline, possibly due to a read error. This chain links TRBV20-1 with TRBJ1-1; no definite D call. The germline V gene has CDR1 DFQATT and CDR2 SNEGSKA (reference sequence). This CDR3 has 8 residues. In DNA form, the CDR3 reads TGCAGTGCTAGAACTAGCCTCTTT. This encodes CSARTSLF.

The rearrangement joins TRBV24-1 to TRBJ1-2; D is ambiguous. Trimming stripped 5 bases from V and 0 bases from J, with 12 bases between. This CDR3 has 15 residues. CDR1 and CDR2 (germline): KGHDR, SFDVKD. In DNA, the CDR3 is TGTGCCACCAGTGGTGGGATGGGGACTAACTATGGCTACACCTTC. Encoded protein: CATSGGMGTNYGYTF.

In this sample, this clonotype turned up many times. The chain joins TRBV12-3 or TRBV12-4 to TRBJ1-2; no firm D call. The CDR3 runs to 14 residues. V lost 5 bases and J 3 bases, leaving 13 bases between the germline ends. The CDR3 here is CASSLTQVDYGYTF. CDR3 nucleotide sequence: TGTGCCAGCAGTCTAACCCAGGTCGACTATGGCTACACCTTC.

This clonotype was seen many times. V usage is TRBV20-1 and J usage is TRBJ2-4, with 9 bases that match TRBD2. The V gene's germline CDR1 is DFQATT and CDR2 SNEGSKA (reference sequence). CDR3 length equals 14 residues. V was clipped by 6 bases and J by 3 bases; unmatched bases: 6. CDR3 DNA sequence: TGCAGTGCCTTTAGCGGGAGTAGCAAAAACATTCAGTACTTC. This sequence encodes CSAFSGSSKNIQYF.

In DNA, the CDR3 is TGTGCCAGCAGCCCTAGGGGTCAGGGGTTGAACACTGAAGCTTTCTTT. As protein: CASSPRGQGLNTEAFF. The rearrangement joins TRBV7-9 to TRBJ1-1, with D maybe TRBD1 (6 bases). Germline CDR1 is SEHNR and CDR2 is FQNEAQ (reference sequence). The V end was cut by 5 bases, the J end by 0 bases, with 16 bases between. The CDR3 loop spans 16 amino acids.

This clonotype was seen at least ten times. The chain uses TRBV7-2 and TRBJ1-1; D uncertain. This CDR3 contains 13 residues. Trimming removed 2 bases at V and 2 bases at J, with 6 bases between. Germline V gene lookup returns CDR1 SGHTA and CDR2 FQGNSA. CDR3 loop: CASSLFTNTEAFF. CDR3 coding DNA: TGTGCCAGCAGCTTATTTACAAACACTGAAGCTTTCTTT.

The CDR3 nucleotides are TGTGCCAGCAGCCAAGAGATAGGCTACTCTGGAAACACCATATATTTT. This encodes CASSQEIGYSGNTIYF. V gene TRBV4-2 combines with J gene TRBJ1-3; D is unclear. CDR3 length: 16 amino acids. The V gene's germline CDR1 is LGHNA and CDR2 YNFKEQ. Trimming cost V 0 bases and J 0 bases, with 9 bases left between them.

The chain couples TRBV7-2 to TRBJ2-2, with D tentatively TRBD2 (6 bases). This CDR3 spans 17 amino acids. V lost 5 bases to trimming and J lost 2 bases, with 18 bases between them. Per the germline V gene, CDR1 is SGHTA and CDR2 is FQGNSA. CDR3 nucleotides: TGTGCCAGCAGCCCCCAAGGCGGGACTGTTAACACCGGGGAGCTGTTTTTT. Its translation: CASSPQGGTVNTGELFF.

The V gene is TRBV6-5, the J gene TRBJ2-3; D remains ambiguous. This CDR3 region has 16 residues. The V gene's germline CDR1 is MNHEY and CDR2 SVGAGI. Between the trimmed V and J ends, which lost 5 bases and 2 bases, there was a span of 17 bases. Written as DNA, the CDR3 is TGTGCCAGCAGTAACCGCGGCGTCTCCCTCACAGATACGCAGTATTTT. Translating it yields CASSNRGVSLTDTQYF.

V is TRBV14 and J is TRBJ2-5, with 11 positions matching TRBD2. This CDR3 spans 22 amino acids. J lost 4 bases, V lost 0 bases, and 22 bases had no gene match. Germline V gene sequence: CDR1 SGHDN, CDR2 FVKESK. The CDR3 loop is CASSQEGKISGRAARFSETQYF. The DNA of the CDR3 is TGTGCCAGCAGCCAAGAGGGGAAGATTAGCGGGAGGGCTGCGAGGTTTTCAGAGACCCAGTACTTC.

This clonotype was counted only a few times. V is TRBV5-1 and J is TRBJ1-2; D is uncertain. The germline V gene has CDR1 SGHRS and CDR2 YFSETQ. Trimming stripped 0 bases from V and 1 base from J, with 7 bases between. The CDR3 covers 14 residues. The CDR3 region is CASSLAEINYGYTF. In DNA form, the CDR3 reads TGCGCCAGCAGCTTGGCCGAGATTAACTATGGCTACACCTTC.

The table lists this clonotype with a few counts. The chain couples TRBV28 to TRBJ2-1, with 9 bases aligning to TRBD1. The junction had 10 bases not matched to a gene; V was cut back by 5 bases and J by 8 bases. Germline lookup yields CDR1 MDHEN and CDR2 SYDVKM. CDR3 length: 15 residues. CDR3 loop: CASSTAGTGRHEQFF. DNA for the CDR3: TGTGCCAGCAGTACAGCCGGGACAGGGCGCCATGAGCAGTTCTTC.

There are many counts of this clonotype. The CDR3 sequence: CASSYSGAVYNEQFF. CDR3 DNA: TGTGCCAGCAGTTACTCGGGGGCAGTTTACAATGAGCAGTTCTTC. The V call is TRBV6-5, the J call TRBJ2-1; perhaps TRBD1 as D (6 bases). The CDR3 has 15 residues. V was shortened by 0 bases and J by 4 bases, with 10 bases between the two germline ends. The germline CDR1 and CDR2 sequences are MNHEY and SVGAGI.

This chain joins TRBV5-1 and TRBJ2-3, with D perhaps matching TRBD1 (6 bases). The CDR3 is made up of 13 amino acids. The germline gives CDR1 SGHRS, CDR2 YFSETQ. Trimming removed 2 bases from V and 9 bases from J, with 13 bases in between. The CDR3 loop is CASSLYRVETQYF. The CDR3 bases are TGCGCCAGCAGCTTATACAGGGTAGAGACGCAGTATTTT.

This chain uses TRBV6-2 or TRBV6-3 with TRBJ2-7, with D possibly TRBD2 on 6 matching bases. The V gene lost 0 bases and the J gene lost 2 bases, with 17 bases spanning the gap. Germline V gene sequence: CDR1 MNHEY, CDR2 SVGEGT. The CDR3 contains 17 residues. The CDR3 DNA sequence: TGTGCCAGCAGTTACTCGACGGGCGGGACGCCTACCTACGAGCAGTACTTC. Translation gives CASSYSTGGTPTYEQYF.

This chain uses TRBV12-3 or TRBV12-4 with TRBJ2-5; TRBD2 is a possible D gene (5 bases). The CDR3 consists of 13 residues. V lost 6 bases and J lost 5, with 13 bases in between. CDR3 DNA sequence: TGTGCCAGCAGCCCCCATGGGGAGGAGACCCAGTACTTC. Encoded protein: CASSPHGEETQYF.

Details on this clonotype: A read error is possible here, since a much larger clone lies one base away. Here the CDR3 reads CSPLTAYNEQFF. The CDR3 coding sequence is TGCAGTCCACTAACGGCGTACAATGAGCAGTTCTTC. V usage is TRBV20-1 and J usage is TRBJ2-1; no firm D call. This CDR3 is 12 amino acids long. Germline V gene sequence: CDR1 DFQATT, CDR2 SNEGSKA (reference sequence). V was pared by 8 bases and J by 4 bases, with 12 bases between.